The rows below give T cell receptor beta chains drawn from one sample of a study of shared clonotypes between healthy human individuals. Profiling relied on immunoSEQ multiplex PCR, and the TCRdb table lists in-frame clones only, not all of them. The sample includes some 2,500,000 clones, roughly 92% of them seen just once. Sequencing was done on a sample of naive CD4+ T cells from PBMCs. The receptors were sampled from a man between 18 and 29 years old in good health. Some clones in this sample may be carry-over from other donors' samples. Both conserved end residues are part of each CDR3. The order of the fields is D gene, J gene, V gene, clone size, CDR3 protein, CDR3 DNA. D genes are given only for firm matches. Expanded clones get a size class; other rows say once, few or many, or leave the size out.

>TRBD1|TRBJ2-1|TRBV7-9|-
CASSLGQGLDEQFF
TGTGCCAGCAGCTTGGGACAGGGACTCGATGAGCAGTTCTTC
>-|TRBJ1-3|TRBV19|-
CASSRHESGNTIYF
TGTGCCAGTAGTCGCCATGAATCTGGAAACACCATATATTTT
>-|TRBJ2-5|TRBV18|-
CASSPPSEWYQETQYF
TGTGCCAGCTCACCACCTTCTGAGTGGTACCAAGAGACCCAGTACTTC
>TRBD1|TRBJ2-1|TRBV5-5|-
CASSPSTGTGMYEQFF
TGTGCCAGCAGCCCGTCTACCGGGACAGGGATGTATGAGCAGTTCTTC
>TRBD2|TRBJ2-7|TRBV5-4|-
CASRTSVSSYEQYF
TGTGCCAGCAGAACTAGCGTTTCTTCCTACGAGCAGTACTTC
>-|TRBJ1-5|TRBV4-1|few
CASSQVGGQPQHF
TGCGCCAGCAGCCAGGTGGGTGGCCAGCCCCAGCATTTT
>-|TRBJ1-4|TRBV6-1|-
CASSRQGREKLFF
TGTGCCAGCAGCAGGCAGGGTCGTGAAAAACTGTTTTTT
>-|TRBJ2-3|TRBV30|-
CAWSGGYGDSTQYF
TGTGCCTGGAGTGGGGGGTATGGGGACTCTACGCAGTATTTT
>TRBD2|TRBJ2-1|TRBV7-3|-
CASSPRTSGNDEQFF
TGTGCCAGCAGCCCCCGGACTAGCGGGAACGATGAGCAGTTCTTC
>TRBD1|TRBJ2-7|TRBV29-1|-
CSASDRDSYEQYF
TGCAGCGCATCAGACAGGGATTCCTACGAGCAGTACTTC
>TRBD1|TRBJ1-2|TRBV30|once
CAGLQGVGYTF
TGTGCCGGACTACAGGGGGTTGGCTACACCTTC
>TRBD2|TRBJ2-4|TRBV7-2|once
CASSSGLARLAKNIQYF
TGTGCCAGCAGCTCTGGACTAGCGCGGCTAGCCAAAAACATTCAGTACTTC
>TRBD2|TRBJ2-1|TRBV4-1|once
CASSQGTSGTLRDEQFF
TGCGCCAGCAGCCAAGGGACTAGCGGGACCCTCCGTGATGAGCAGTTCTTC
>TRBD2|TRBJ2-2|TRBV2|once
CASSGIVAGAGELFF
TGTGCCAGCAGTGGAATAGTAGCGGGAGCCGGGGAGCTGTTTTTT
>-|TRBJ1-4|TRBV5-1|once
CASSFFGSDEKLFF
TGCGCCAGCAGCTTTTTTGGCTCTGATGAAAAACTGTTTTTT
>-|TRBJ1-1|TRBV10-3|-
CAIRLWENTEAFF
TGTGCCATCAGGCTTTGGGAGAACACTGAAGCTTTCTTT
>-|TRBJ1-2|TRBV7-2|-
CASSLAGQGRNGYTF
TGTGCCAGCAGCTTAGCTGGGCAGGGGAGAAATGGCTACACCTTC
>TRBD2|TRBJ2-1|TRBV7-8|-
CASSQRTSGSSYNEQFF
TGTGCCAGCAGCCAAAGGACTAGCGGGAGCTCCTACAATGAGCAGTTCTTC
>-|TRBJ1-4|TRBV28|-
CASTQEGRAGEKLFF
TGTGCCAGCACCCAGGAAGGGAGGGCGGGCGAAAAACTGTTTTTT
>TRBD2|TRBJ2-1|TRBV14|-
CASSPSGRYVEQFF
TGTGCCAGCAGCCCCAGCGGGAGGTACGTTGAGCAGTTCTTC
>TRBD2|TRBJ2-7|TRBV28|-
CASSFTSGFTYEQYF
TGTGCCAGCAGTTTCACTAGCGGGTTCACCTACGAGCAGTACTTC
>-|TRBJ2-7|TRBV28|-
CASSSPVVGEQYF
TGTGCCAGCAGTTCCCCAGTCGTAGGAGAGCAGTACTTC
>-|TRBJ1-1|TRBV4-1|-
CASTRGGAGNTEAFF
TGCGCCAGCACCCGAGGGGGGGCAGGGAACACTGAAGCTTTCTTT
>-|TRBJ2-1|TRBV5-1|-
CASSFYFRTQNNEQFF
TGCGCCAGCAGCTTTTACTTCCGGACCCAAAACAATGAGCAGTTCTTC